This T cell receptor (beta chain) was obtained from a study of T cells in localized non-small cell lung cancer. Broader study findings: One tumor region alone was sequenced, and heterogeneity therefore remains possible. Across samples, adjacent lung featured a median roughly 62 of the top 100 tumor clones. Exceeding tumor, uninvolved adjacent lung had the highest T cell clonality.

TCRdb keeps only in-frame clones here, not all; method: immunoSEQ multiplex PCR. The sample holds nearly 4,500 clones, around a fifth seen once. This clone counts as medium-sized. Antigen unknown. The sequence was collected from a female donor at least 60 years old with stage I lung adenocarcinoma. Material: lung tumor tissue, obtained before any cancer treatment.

The CDR3 DNA reads as TGTGCCAGCAGCTTGGGACAGGGACATCAGCCCCAGCATTTT. It translates to CASSLGQGHQPQHF. This chain joins TRBV11-3 and TRBJ1-5; 9 nucleotides match TRBD1. From germline, CDR1 is SGHNT and CDR2 YENEEA. Trimming at V came to 3 bases and at J to 5 bases, leaving 2 bases not matched to a gene. The CDR3 sequence is 14 residues long.